The clone carrying this TCR beta chain was picked up many times. The target antigen is unknown. This sample is part of a study of T-cell memory formation after mild COVID-19. Findings of the study overall: Most CD4+ clones that shrank were in CM and EM, while CD8+ ones turned up in EMRA.

Using its own MiXCR run on the 5' RACE reads, TCRdb lists one record per CDR3 protein. This repertoire shows 280,000 or so distinct CDR3 sequences, roughly 8.2% found once; its top ten account for 22%. This clonotype originated in a man younger than 35 who had mild COVID-19 (a few samples of this study predate the infection). Cell type and time point are not known. Specimen: PBMCs or a T cell subset sorted from them (not recorded which).

Here the CDR3 reads CSVYPLGQGYGYTF. The CDR3 DNA reads TGCAGCGTTTACCCTCTAGGACAGGGGTATGGCTACACCTTC. The chain employs TRBV29-1 and TRBJ1-2, with TRBD1 identical over 9 bases. Germline loops: CDR1 SQVTM, CDR2 ANQGSEA. This CDR3 spans 14 amino acids. The trim removed 5 bases at V and 5 bases at J, leaving 9 bases unmatched.